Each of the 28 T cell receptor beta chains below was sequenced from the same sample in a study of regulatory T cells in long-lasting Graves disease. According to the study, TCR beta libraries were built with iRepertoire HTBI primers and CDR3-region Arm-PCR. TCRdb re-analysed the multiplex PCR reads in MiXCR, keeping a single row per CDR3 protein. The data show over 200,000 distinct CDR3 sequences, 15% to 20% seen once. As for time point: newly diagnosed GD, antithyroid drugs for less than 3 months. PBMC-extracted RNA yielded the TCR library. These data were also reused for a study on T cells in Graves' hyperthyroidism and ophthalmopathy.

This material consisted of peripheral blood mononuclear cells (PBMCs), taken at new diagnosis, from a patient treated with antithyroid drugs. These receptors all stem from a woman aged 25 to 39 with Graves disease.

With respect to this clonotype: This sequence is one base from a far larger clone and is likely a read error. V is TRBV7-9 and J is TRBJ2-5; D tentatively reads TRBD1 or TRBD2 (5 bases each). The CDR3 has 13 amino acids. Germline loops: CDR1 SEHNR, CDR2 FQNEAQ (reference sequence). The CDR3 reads CASSQGSVGTQCF. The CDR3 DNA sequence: TGTGCCAGCAGCCAAGGGTCGGTGGGGACCCAGTGCTTC.

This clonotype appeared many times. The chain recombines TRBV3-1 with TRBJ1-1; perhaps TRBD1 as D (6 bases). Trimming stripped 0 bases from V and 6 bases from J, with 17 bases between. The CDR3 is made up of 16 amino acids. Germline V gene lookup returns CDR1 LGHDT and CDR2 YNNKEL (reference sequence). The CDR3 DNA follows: TGTGCCAGCAGCCAAGATTCGGGGCAGGGGACGCCTGAAGCTTTCTTT. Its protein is CASSQDSGQGTPEAFF.

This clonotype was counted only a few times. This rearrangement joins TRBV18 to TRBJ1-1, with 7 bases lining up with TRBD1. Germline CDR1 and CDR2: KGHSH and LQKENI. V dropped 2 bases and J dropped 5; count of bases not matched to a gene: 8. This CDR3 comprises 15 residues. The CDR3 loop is CASSPARDSRTEAFF. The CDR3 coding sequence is TGTGCCAGCTCACCAGCAAGGGACAGCCGAACTGAAGCTTTCTTT.

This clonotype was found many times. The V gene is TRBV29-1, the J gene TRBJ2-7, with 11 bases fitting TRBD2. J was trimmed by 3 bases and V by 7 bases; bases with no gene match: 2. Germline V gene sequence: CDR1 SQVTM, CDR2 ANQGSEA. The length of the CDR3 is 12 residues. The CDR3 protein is CSAGTSGYEQYF. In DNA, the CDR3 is TGCAGCGCCGGGACTAGCGGCTACGAGCAGTACTTC.

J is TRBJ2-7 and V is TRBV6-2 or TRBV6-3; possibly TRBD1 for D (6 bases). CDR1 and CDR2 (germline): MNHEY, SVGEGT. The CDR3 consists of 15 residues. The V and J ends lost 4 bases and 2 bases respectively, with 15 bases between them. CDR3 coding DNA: TGTGCCAGCAGTTGGTCTGGGGGCAATGCCTACGAGCAGTACTTC. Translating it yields CASSWSGGNAYEQYF.

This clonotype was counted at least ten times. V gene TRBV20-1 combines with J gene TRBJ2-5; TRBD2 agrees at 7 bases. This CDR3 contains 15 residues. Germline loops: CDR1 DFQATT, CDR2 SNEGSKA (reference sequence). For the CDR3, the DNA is TGCAGCCGGTCGGGGTCTCCTAGCGGCCAAGAGACCCAGTACTTC. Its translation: CSRSGSPSGQETQYF.

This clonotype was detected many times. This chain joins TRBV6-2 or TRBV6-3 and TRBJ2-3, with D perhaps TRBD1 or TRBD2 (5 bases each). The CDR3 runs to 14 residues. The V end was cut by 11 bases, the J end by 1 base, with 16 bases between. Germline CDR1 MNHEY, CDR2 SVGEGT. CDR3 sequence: CAGRFRGGTDTQYF. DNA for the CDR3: TGTGCCGGACGGTTTAGAGGGGGCACAGATACGCAGTATTTT.

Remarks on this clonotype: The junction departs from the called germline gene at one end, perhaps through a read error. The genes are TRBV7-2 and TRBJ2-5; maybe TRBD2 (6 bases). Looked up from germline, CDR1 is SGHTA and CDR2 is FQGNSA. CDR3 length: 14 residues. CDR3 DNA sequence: TGTGCCAGCACCTTAGCTCGGGAGTTAGGGGAGCAGCTCTTC. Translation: CASTLARELGEQLF.

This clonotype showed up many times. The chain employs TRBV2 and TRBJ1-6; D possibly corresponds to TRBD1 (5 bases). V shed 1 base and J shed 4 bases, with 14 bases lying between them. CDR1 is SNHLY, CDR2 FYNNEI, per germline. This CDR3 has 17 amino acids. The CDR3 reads CASSEEAPRGYNSPLHF. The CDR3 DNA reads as TGTGCCAGCAGTGAAGAGGCCCCTAGGGGTTATAATTCACCCCTCCACTTT.

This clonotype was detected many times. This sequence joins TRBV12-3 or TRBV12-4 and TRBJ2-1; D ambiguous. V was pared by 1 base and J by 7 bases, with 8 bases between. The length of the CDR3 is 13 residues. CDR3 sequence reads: CASSLDFENEQFF. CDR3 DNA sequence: TGTGCCAGCAGTTTAGATTTTGAGAATGAGCAGTTCTTC.

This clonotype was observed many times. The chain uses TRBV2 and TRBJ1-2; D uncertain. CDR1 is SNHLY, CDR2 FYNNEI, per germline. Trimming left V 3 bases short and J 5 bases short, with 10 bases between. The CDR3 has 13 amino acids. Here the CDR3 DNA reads TGTGCCAGCAGTGAGCAACAGAGTTATGGCTACACCTTC. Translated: CASSEQQSYGYTF.

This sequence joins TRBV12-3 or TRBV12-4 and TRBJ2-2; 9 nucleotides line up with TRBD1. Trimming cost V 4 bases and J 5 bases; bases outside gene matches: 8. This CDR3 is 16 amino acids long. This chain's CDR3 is CASSSPGTGLTGELFF. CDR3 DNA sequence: TGTGCCAGCAGTTCTCCCGGGACAGGGTTGACCGGGGAGCTGTTTTTT.

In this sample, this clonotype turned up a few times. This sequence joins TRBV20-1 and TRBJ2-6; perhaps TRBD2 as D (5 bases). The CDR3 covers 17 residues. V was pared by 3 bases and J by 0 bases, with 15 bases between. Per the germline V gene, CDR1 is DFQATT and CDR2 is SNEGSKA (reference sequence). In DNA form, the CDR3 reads TGCAGTGCTAGGGTCCCTAGCCACCCCTCTGGGGCCAACGTCCTGACTTTC. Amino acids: CSARVPSHPSGANVLTF.

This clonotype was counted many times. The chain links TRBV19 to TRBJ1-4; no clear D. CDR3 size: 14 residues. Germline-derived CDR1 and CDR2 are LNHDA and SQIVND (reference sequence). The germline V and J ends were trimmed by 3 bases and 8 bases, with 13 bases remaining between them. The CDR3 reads CASSILASGEKLFF. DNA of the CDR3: TGTGCCAGTAGTATTCTGGCGTCGGGCGAAAAACTGTTTTTT.

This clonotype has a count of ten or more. The CDR3 DNA is TGTGCCAGCAGCTTAAAGGTGAGCTCCTACGAGCAGTACTTC. Amino acid sequence: CASSLKVSSYEQYF. The V gene is TRBV13, the J gene TRBJ2-7, with unresolved D. Germline V gene sequence: CDR1 PRHDT, CDR2 FYEKMQ (reference sequence). CDR3 size: 14 residues. V lost 2 bases and J 0 bases, leaving 8 bases between the germline ends.

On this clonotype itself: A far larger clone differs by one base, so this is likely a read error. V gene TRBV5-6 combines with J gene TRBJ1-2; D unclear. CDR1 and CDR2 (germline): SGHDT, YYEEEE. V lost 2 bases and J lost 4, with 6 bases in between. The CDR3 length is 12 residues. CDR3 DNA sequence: TGTGCCAGCAGCTTAGGAGCCTATGGCTACACCTTC. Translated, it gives CASSLGAYGYTF.

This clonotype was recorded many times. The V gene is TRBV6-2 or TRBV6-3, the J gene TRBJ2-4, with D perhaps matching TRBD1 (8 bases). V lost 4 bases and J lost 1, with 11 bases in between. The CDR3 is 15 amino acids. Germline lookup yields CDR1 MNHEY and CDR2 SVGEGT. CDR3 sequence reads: CASSLQGGAKNIQYF. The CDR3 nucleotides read TGTGCCAGCAGTTTACAGGGGGGGGCCAAAAACATTCAGTACTTC.

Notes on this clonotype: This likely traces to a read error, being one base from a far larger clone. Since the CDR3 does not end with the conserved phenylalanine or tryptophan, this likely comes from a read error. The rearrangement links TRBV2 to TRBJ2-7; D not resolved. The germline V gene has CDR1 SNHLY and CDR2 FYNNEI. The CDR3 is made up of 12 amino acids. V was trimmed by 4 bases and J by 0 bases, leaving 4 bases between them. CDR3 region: CASSGDSYEQYY. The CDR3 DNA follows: TGTGCCAGCAGTGGTGACTCCTACGAGCAGTACTAC.

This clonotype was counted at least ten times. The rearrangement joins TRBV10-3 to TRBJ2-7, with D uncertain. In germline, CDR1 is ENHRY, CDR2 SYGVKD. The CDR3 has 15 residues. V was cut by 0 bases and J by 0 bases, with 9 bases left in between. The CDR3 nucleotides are TGTGCCATCAGTGAGTCAGTCCTGATCTCCTACGAGCAGTACTTC. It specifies CAISESVLISYEQYF.

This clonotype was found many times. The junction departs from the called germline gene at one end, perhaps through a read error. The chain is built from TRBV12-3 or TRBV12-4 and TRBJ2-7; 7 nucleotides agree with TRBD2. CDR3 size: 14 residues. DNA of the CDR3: TGTGCCAGCAGCTTAGCCGGGGGGTCCTACGAGCAGTACTTC. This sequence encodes CASSLAGGSYEQYF.

Here the CDR3 DNA reads TGTGCCAGCAGATCCCTCCCCAATGAGCAGTTCTTC. This encodes CASRSLPNEQFF. The genes are TRBV28 and TRBJ2-1; D remains unclear. Germline CDR1 and CDR2: MDHEN and SYDVKM. Trimming pared 6 bases from V and 6 bases from J, leaving 9 bases between. The CDR3 sequence is 12 residues long.

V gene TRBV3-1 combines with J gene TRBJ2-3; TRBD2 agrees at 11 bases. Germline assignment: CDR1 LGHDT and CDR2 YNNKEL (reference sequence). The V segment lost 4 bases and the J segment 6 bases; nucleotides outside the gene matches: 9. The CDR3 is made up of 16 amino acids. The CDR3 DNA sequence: TGTGCCAGCAGCCGTTATAGCGGGGGGGCCGGTGATACGCAGTATTTT. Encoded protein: CASSRYSGGAGDTQYF.

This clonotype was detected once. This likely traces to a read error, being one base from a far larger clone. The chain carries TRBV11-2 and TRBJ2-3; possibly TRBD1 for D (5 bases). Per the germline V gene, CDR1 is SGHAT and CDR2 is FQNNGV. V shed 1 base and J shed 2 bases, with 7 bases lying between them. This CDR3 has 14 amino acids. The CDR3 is CASSLGQFTDTQYF. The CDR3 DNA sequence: TGTGCCAGCAGCTTAGGACAGTTCACAGATACGCAGTATTTT.

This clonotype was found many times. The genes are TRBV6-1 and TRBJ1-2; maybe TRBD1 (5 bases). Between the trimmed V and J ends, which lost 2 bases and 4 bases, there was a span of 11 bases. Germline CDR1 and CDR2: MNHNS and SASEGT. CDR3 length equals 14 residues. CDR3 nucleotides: TGTGCCAGCAGTGAAATGGGCAGGGTCTATGGCTACACCTTC. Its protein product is CASSEMGRVYGYTF.

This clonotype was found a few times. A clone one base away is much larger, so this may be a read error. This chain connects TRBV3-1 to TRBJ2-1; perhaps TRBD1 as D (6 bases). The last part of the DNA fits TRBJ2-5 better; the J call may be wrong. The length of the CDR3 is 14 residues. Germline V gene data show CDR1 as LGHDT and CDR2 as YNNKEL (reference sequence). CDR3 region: CASGPYGQQETQYF. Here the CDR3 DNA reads TGTGCCAGCGGCCCTTACGGACAGCAAGAGACCCAGTACTTC.

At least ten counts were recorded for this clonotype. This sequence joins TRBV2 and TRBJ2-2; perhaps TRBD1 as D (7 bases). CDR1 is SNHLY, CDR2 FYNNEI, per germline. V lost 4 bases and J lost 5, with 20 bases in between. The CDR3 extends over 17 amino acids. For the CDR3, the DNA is TGTGCCAGCAGTGGGCTCCGGAGGGGGCAGAGGACCGGGGAGCTGTTTTTT. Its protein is CASSGLRRGQRTGELFF.

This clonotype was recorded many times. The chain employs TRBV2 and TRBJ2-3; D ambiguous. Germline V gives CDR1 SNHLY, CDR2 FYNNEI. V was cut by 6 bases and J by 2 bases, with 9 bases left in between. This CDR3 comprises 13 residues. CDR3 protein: CASRRYATDTQYF. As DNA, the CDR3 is TGTGCCAGCAGGAGGTACGCCACAGATACGCAGTATTTT.

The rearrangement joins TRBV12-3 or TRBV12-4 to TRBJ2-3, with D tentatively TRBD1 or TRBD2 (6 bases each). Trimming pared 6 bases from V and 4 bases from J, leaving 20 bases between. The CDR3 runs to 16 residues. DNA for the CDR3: TGTGCCAGCAGCACCTGGGGGGCTGCCAAAGCAGATACGCAGTATTTT. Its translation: CASSTWGAAKADTQYF.